What follows are 2 T cell receptor beta chains derived from one specimen sequenced in a study of identifying expanded T cells in peripheral blood (dated 2019 in TCRdb). The library was built by means of the immunoSEQ multiplex PCR assay. TCRdb carries this immuneACCESS record with in-frame sequences only. Its versions omit some clonotypes, under half of them owing to an unresolved V gene in the studies checked, with the rest unexplained. This sample comprises some 97,000 clones, approximately 88% of them detected only once. Approximately 5.7% of the sample goes to the ten largest clones. Sample: blood. Receptor source: a person aged 18 to 75 in good health.

This chain joins TRBV27 and TRBJ1-2, with D possibly TRBD1 on 5 matching bases. CDR1 MNHEY and CDR2 SMNVEV come from the germline V gene (reference sequence). This CDR3 comprises 16 residues. V lost 6 bases and J 8 bases, leaving 25 bases between the germline ends. For the CDR3, the DNA is TGTGCCAGCAGATCCCAGGTGCAGGGCCAAAAGGGGGGCTACACCTTC. This encodes CASRSQVQGQKGGYTF.

The rearrangement links TRBV19 to TRBJ1-1; no clear D. The length of the CDR3 is 14 residues. Germline-derived CDR1 and CDR2 are LNHDA and SQIVND (reference sequence). V lost 1 base and J lost 0, with 6 bases in between. The CDR3 loop is CASSIGNLNTEAFF. The CDR3 bases are TGTGCCAGTAGTATAGGCAACCTGAACACTGAAGCTTTCTTT.